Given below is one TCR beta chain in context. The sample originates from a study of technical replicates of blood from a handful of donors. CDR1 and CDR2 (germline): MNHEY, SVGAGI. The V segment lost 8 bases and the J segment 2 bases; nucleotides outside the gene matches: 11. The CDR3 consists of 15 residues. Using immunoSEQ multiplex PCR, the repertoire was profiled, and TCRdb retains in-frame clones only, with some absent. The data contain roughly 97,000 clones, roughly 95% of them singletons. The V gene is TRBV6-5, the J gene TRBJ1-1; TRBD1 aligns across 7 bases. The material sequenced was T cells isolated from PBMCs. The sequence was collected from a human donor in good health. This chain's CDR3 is CASPLDRDRNTEAFF. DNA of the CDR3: TGTGCCAGCCCTCTGGACCGGGACAGAAACACTGAAGCTTTCTTT.